A selection of T cell receptor beta chains follows, all from one sample in a study of T cell clonotyping in hematopoietic cell transplantation. Measured with immunoSEQ multiplex PCR; TCRdb has only the in-frame clones, and not every one. The table includes about 10,000 clones, about 51% detected once. Sequencing was performed on peripheral blood mononuclear cells, taken 100 days after allogeneic stem cell transplant. All receptors derive from a female patient aged 50-59 years who had an allogeneic stem cell transplant from an unrelated donor, so the T cells may come from the graft donor. Some clones in this sample may be carry-over from other donors' samples. The CDR3 runs from the conserved cysteine through the conserved F or W. The order of the fields is clone size, V gene, CDR3 protein. A clone size is listed for some rows: how often the clone was seen (once, few, many), or a class if it is expanded.

clone size: -
V gene: TRBV5-1
CDR3 protein: CASSFNRVGDEQYF

clone size: -
V gene: TRBV30
CDR3 protein: CAWREQGARETQYF

clone size: few
V gene: TRBV7-2
CDR3 protein: CASSLNGLVRDEEKLFF

clone size: -
V gene: TRBV30
CDR3 protein: CAWSVFLVEETQYF

clone size: -
V gene: TRBV4-2
CDR3 protein: CASSQDRWGERQVERTYGYTF

clone size: -
V gene: TRBV30
CDR3 protein: CAWSVQPLNEKLFF

clone size: -
V gene: TRBV30
CDR3 protein: CAWSDLGGTSGYTF

clone size: -
V gene: TRBV29-1
CDR3 protein: CSVVPGLVGGTQYF

clone size: -
V gene: TRBV19
CDR3 protein: CASGTGGRDIQYF

clone size: -
V gene: TRBV19
CDR3 protein: CASSTRSAWAQHF

clone size: few
V gene: TRBV30
CDR3 protein: CAWGQDSGNTIYF

clone size: -
V gene: TRBV7-9
CDR3 protein: CASSDDRPYEQYF

clone size: few
V gene: TRBV29-1
CDR3 protein: CSVEEGNYGYTF

clone size: few
V gene: TRBV5-1
CDR3 protein: CASSLGMGGAYNEQFF

clone size: -
V gene: TRBV30
CDR3 protein: CAWAPAPCGYTF

clone size: -
V gene: TRBV28
CDR3 protein: CASTRPQGLGEQYF

clone size: -
V gene: TRBV30
CDR3 protein: CAWSNTGDQETQYF

clone size: -
V gene: TRBV30
CDR3 protein: CAWSRQGINEKLFF

clone size: few
V gene: TRBV20-1
CDR3 protein: CSAPGTGVNTF

clone size: -
V gene: TRBV7-2
CDR3 protein: CASSAVGGDTQYF

clone size: -
V gene: TRBV2
CDR3 protein: CAGSTDGGGSGNTIYF

clone size: few
V gene: TRBV5-1
CDR3 protein: CASSFGTGVEKLFF

clone size: -
V gene: TRBV7-2
CDR3 protein: CASSLDGTLTYEQYF

clone size: -
V gene: TRBV4-2
CDR3 protein: CASSQLTTQGRHEAFF

clone size: few
V gene: TRBV30
CDR3 protein: CAWSVRGLPRGEQYF